This TCR beta chain was recovered during a study of beta chain features in type 1 diabetes. About the research overall: Age and gender were similar between patients and healthy donors, as were cell yields.

cDNA synthesis used the whole RNA isolate, giving expressed TCRB sequences. TCRdb keeps only in-frame clones here, not all; method: immunoSEQ multiplex PCR. Of around 150,000 clones listed, 6.9% were seen once; the top ten hold about 1.4%. The CDR3 is 18 residues long. Germline CDR1 LGHNA, CDR2 YNFKEQ. J lost 1 base, V lost 0 bases, and 10 bases had no gene match. Comment on this clone: The antigen is unknown.

Broader study findings: Type 1 diabetes patients had TCRB CDR3s that were shorter (moderately but significantly so) in all four CD4+ subsets.

The chain uses TRBV4-2 and TRBJ1-1, with TRBD1 identical over 8 bases. Sequencing was carried out using central memory CD4+ T cells from blood. This TCR was sampled from a woman aged 25 to 39 in good health. The CDR3 region has the DNA TGTGCCAGCAGCCAAGAAAAGGGTTACAGGGGGGAGAACACTGAAGCTTTCTTT. Translation: CASSQEKGYRGENTEAFF.